Detailed here is one TCR beta chain. Germline V gene sequence: CDR1 PRHDT, CDR2 FYEKMQ (reference sequence). This CDR3 contains 14 residues. V dropped 3 bases and J dropped 9 bases, with 15 bases sitting between them. The data originate from a study of somatic mutations in cytotoxic T cells in rheumatoid arthritis. Study in general: Blood from the patient (almost 31 ml EDTA) was drawn right after diagnosis, pretreatment. In some cases, T-cell populations stained with V beta antibodies were flow-sorted at nearly 100% purity, and these included V beta1+ cells sequenced for TCRB.

In the study's own analysis: Matches were rare between published virus-specific TCRB sequences and patient CD8+ clones exceeding 1%. Sequencing used immunoSEQ multiplex PCR; TCRdb keeps in-frame clones, though not all of them. The V and J calls and clone size are taken from that table; D and trimming were inferred from the DNA. The data hold about 14,000 clones, with roughly 73% observed a single time. Sequenced material: CD8+ T cells sorted from blood. The genes are TRBV13 and TRBJ2-1; D not resolved. This receptor was taken from an adult with rheumatoid arthritis. In DNA form, the CDR3 reads TGTGCCAGCAGCTTTCGGACCTCGACGGGTGAGCAGTTCTTC. As protein: CASSFRTSTGEQFF.